A selection of T cell receptor beta chains follows, all from one sample in a study of cytomegalovirus exposure and HLA in healthy donors. Method: immunoSEQ multiplex PCR; TCRdb's copy keeps in-frame clones and lacks some. Altogether about 130,000 clones are present, about 73% being singletons, with the ten largest covering about 2.6%. Sequences were obtained from PBMCs. Every receptor here comes from a human donor in good health. The CDR3 runs from the conserved cysteine through the conserved F or W.

>TRBV28
CASSPGGRYGYTF
>TRBV4-3
CASRLELAGGPGTGELFF
>TRBV2
CASSPTDLNTEAFF
>TRBV10-2
CASAPAAGELFF
>TRBV5-1
CASSSTKAGLQETQYF
>TRBV11-2
CASSLRATVNTGELFF
>TRBV15
CATASGGQSTDTQYF
>TRBV6-1
CANSNRARTDTQYF
>TRBV7-2
CASSAASGGADTQYF
>TRBV7-2
CASSLALAVMNTEAFF
>TRBV5-4
CASSSGLASFTDTQYF
>TRBV20-1
CSALGWGQAFF
>TRBV4-3
CASSQGAPSYEQYF
>TRBV9
CASSVGSEEAFF
>TRBV2
CASIADEGKNIQYF
>TRBV21-1
CASSKGRGRGNNNYGYTF
>TRBV28
CASSPTVGRERLWYSYEQYF
>TRBV7-2
CASSLVHRGTMNTEAFF
>TRBV6-5
CASSHRTGIAYEQYF
>TRBV19
CASSKPGLAYEQYF
>TRBV7-9
CASSSGVLSGNTIYF
>TRBV7-2
CASSPSGGSSAGANVLTF
>TRBV7-2
CASSLVLYRGGDGLFF
>TRBV7-2
CASSYYAGSHGYTF
>TRBV18
CASSPPGKSYEQYF
>TRBV6-1
CASSEMSFTSGAYEQYF
>TRBV4-1
CASSQLGAGGDEQYF
>TRBV29-1
CSVPGGRSYEQYF
>TRBV28
CASSRTGQGSDTQYF
>TRBV10-2
CATGQGTHYEQYF
>TRBV7-2
CASSLGQGARETQYF
>TRBV7-2
CASSLATVYGANVLTF
>TRBV6-5
CASSREPKQPQHF
>TRBV5-4
CASSLGLAGVRYNEQFF
>TRBV5-1
CASSFGAIPEQYF
>TRBV19
CASSARSGDQPQHF
>TRBV7-2
CASSSSGAQPQHF
>TRBV27
CASSLNLPIWGPNPYEQYF
>TRBV18
CASSPNPIRVDYGYTF
>TRBV21-1
CASSTAGEQYF
>TRBV18
CASSGGGSYEQYF
>TRBV5-5
CASSGQGLGETQYF
>TRBV15
CATSAGTSGSIDTQYF